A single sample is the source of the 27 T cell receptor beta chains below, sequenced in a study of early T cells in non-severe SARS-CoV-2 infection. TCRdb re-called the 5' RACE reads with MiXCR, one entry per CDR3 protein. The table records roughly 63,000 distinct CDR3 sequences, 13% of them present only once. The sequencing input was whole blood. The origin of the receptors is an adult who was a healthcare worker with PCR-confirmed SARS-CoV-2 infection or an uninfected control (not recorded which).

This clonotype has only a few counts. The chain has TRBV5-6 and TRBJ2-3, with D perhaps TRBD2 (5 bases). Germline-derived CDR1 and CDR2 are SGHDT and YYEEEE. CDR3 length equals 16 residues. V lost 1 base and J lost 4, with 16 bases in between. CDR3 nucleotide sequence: TGTGCCAGCAGCTTGTTGGCGCAGGCGGGCGCAGATACGCAGTATTTT. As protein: CASSLLAQAGADTQYF.

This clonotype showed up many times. The CDR3 sequence: CASSLTGRGNTGELFF. The CDR3 nucleotides read TGCGCCAGCAGCTTGACAGGGAGAGGGAACACCGGGGAGCTGTTTTTT. This sequence joins TRBV5-1 and TRBJ2-2; the D gene is possibly TRBD1 (6 bases). The ends were cut back, 1 base at V and 1 base at J, with 11 bases in the middle. CDR1 SGHRS and CDR2 YFSETQ come from the germline V gene. This CDR3 region has 16 residues. Looking up the rest from reference TRBV5-1 and TRBJ2-2 gives the full variable domain: KAGVTQTPRYLIKTRGQQVTLSCSPISGHRSVSWYQQTPGQGLQFLFEYFSETQRNKGNFPGRFSGRQFSNSRSEMNVSTLELGDSALYLCASSLTGRGNTGELFFGEGSRLTVL.

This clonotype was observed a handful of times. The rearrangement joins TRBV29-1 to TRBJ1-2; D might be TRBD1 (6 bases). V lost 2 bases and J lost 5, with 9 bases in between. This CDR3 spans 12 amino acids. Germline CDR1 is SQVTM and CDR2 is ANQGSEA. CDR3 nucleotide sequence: TGCAGCGTTGAATTGGACAGTTATGGCTACACCTTC. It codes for CSVELDSYGYTF.

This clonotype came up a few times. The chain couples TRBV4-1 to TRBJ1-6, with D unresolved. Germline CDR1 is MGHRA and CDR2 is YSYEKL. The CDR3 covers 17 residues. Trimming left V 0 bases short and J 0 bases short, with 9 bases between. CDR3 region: CASSQDPTVSYNSPLHF. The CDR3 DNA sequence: TGCGCCAGCAGCCAAGATCCGACCGTCTCCTATAATTCACCCCTCCACTTT.

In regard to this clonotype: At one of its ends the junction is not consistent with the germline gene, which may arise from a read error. The chain's CDR3 is CASRGWRGTNVLTF. In DNA form, the CDR3 reads TGTGCCAGCAGAGGTTGGCGTGGGACCAACGTCCTGACTTTC. This chain links TRBV12-3 or TRBV12-4 with TRBJ2-6; D is undetermined. This CDR3 has 14 residues.

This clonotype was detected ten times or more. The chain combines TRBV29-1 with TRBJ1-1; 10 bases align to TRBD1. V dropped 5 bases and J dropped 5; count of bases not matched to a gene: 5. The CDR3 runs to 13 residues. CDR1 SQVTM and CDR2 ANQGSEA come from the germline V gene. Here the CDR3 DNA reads TGCAGCGTTAGACAGGGGGCAAAGACTGAAGCTTTCTTT. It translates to CSVRQGAKTEAFF.

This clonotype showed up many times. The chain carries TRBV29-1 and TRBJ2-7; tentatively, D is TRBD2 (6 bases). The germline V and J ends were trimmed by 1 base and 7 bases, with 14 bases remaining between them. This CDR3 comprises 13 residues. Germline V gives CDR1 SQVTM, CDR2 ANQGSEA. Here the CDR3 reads CSVEAGNAGEQYF. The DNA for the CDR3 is TGCAGCGTTGAAGCCGGCAACGCGGGGGAGCAGTACTTC.

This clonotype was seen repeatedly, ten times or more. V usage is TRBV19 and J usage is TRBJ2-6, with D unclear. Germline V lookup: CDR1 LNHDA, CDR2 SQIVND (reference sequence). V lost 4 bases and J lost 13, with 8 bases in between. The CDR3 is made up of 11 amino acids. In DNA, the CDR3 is TGTGCCAGTAGTACGGGCAGGGTCCTGACTTTC. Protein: CASSTGRVLTF.

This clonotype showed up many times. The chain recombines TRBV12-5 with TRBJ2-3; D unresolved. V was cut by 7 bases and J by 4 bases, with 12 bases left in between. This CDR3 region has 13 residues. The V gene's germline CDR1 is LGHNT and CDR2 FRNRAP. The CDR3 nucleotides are TGTGCTAGTGTGGCAGGCGAAGCAGATACGCAGTATTTT. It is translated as CASVAGEADTQYF.

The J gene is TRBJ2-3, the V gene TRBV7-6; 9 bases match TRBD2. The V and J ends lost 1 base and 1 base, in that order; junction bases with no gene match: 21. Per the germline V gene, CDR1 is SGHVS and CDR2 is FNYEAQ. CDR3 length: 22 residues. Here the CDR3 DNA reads TGTGCCAGCAGCTTAGGAGCCAAAGCGGGGGGCGACAATGAAATTCGCACAGATACGCAGTATTTT. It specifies CASSLGAKAGGDNEIRTDTQYF.

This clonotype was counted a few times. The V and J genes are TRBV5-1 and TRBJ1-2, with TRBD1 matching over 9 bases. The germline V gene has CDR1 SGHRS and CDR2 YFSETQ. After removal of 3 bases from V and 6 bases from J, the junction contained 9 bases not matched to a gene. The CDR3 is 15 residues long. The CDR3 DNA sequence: TGCGCCAGCAGCTCCGGGACAGGGATCGTGGATGGCTACACCTTC. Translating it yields CASSSGTGIVDGYTF.

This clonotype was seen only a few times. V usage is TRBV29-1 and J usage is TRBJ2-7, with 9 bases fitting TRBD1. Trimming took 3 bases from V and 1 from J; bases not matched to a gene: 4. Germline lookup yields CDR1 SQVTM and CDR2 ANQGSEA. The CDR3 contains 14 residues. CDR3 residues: CSVEIGTGSYEQYF. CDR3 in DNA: TGCAGCGTTGAGATAGGGACAGGGTCCTACGAGCAGTACTTC.

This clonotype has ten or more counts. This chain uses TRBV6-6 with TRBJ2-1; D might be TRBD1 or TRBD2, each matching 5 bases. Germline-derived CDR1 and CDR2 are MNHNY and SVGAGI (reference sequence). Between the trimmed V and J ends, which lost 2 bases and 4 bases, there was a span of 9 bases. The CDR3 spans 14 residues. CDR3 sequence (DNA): TGTGCCAGCAGTTACGGTGGGGGTTACAATGAGCAGTTCTTC. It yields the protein CASSYGGGYNEQFF.

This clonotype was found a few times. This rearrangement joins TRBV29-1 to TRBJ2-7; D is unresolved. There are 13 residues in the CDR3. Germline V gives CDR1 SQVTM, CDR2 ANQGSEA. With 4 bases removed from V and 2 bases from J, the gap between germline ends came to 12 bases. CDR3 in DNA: TGCAGCGTTGTCCCCGGGCAAGCCTACGAGCAGTACTTC. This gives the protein CSVVPGQAYEQYF.

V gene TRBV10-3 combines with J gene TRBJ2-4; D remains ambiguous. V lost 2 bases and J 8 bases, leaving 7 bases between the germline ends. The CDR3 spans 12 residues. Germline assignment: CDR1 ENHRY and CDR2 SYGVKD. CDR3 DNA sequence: TGTGCCATCAGTGAGAGATTTGACATTCAGTACTTC. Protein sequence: CAISERFDIQYF.

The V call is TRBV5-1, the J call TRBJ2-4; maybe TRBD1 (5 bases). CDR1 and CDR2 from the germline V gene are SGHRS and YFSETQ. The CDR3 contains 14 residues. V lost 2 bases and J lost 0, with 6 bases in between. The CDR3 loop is CASSFQGAKNIQYF. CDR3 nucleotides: TGCGCCAGCAGCTTTCAGGGAGCCAAAAACATTCAGTACTTC.

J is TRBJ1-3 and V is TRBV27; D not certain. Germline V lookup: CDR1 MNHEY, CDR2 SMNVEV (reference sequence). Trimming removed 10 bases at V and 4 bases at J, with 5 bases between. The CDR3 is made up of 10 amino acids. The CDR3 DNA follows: TGTGCCACCGGGGGAAACACCATATATTTT. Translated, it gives CATGGNTIYF.

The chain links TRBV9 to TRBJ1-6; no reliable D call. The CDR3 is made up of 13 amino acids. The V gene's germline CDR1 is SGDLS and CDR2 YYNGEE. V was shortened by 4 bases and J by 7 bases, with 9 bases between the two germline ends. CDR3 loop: CASSPHPNSPLHF. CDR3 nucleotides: TGTGCCAGCAGCCCCCACCCCAATTCACCCCTCCACTTT.

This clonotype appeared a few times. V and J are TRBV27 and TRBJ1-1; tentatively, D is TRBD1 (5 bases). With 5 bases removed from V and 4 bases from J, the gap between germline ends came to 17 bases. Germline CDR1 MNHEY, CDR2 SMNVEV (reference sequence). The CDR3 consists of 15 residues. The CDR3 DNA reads TGTGCCAGCAGTGGAGAGACGGGGGGAGTCACTGAAGCTTTCTTT. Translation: CASSGETGGVTEAFF.

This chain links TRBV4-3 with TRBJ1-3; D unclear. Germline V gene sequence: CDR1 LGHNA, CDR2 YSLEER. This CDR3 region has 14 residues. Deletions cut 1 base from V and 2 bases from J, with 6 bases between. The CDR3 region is CASSQGVPGNTIYF. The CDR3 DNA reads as TGCGCCAGCAGCCAAGGGGTTCCTGGAAACACCATATATTTT.

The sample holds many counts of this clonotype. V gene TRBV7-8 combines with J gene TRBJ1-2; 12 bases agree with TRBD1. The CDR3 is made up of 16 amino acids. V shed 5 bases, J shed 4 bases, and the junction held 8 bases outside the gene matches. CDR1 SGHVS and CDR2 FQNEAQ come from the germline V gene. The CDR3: CASSRDRGPRAYGYTF. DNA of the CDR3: TGTGCCAGCAGCCGGGACAGGGGGCCGAGAGCCTATGGCTACACCTTC.

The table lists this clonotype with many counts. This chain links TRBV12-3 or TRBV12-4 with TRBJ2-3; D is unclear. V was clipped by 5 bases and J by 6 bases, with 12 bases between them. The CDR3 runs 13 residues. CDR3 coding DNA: TGTGCCAGCAGTCCCGATTTTGTGGATACGCAGTATTTT. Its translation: CASSPDFVDTQYF.

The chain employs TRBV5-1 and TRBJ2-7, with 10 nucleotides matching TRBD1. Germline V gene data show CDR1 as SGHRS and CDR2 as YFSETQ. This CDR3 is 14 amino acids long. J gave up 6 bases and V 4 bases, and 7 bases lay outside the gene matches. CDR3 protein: CASSLGQGVTEQYF. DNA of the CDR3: TGCGCCAGCAGCCTCGGACAGGGGGTTACCGAGCAGTACTTC. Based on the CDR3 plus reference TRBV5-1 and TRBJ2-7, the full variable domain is KAGVTQTPRYLIKTRGQQVTLSCSPISGHRSVSWYQQTPGQGLQFLFEYFSETQRNKGNFPGRFSGRQFSNSRSEMNVSTLELGDSALYLCASSLGQGVTEQYFGPGTRLTVT.

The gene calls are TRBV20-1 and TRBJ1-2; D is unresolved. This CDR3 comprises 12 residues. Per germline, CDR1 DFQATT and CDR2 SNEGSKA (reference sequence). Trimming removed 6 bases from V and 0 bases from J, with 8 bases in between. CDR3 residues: CSALTPNYGYTF. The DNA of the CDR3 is TGCAGTGCGTTGACACCTAACTATGGCTACACCTTC.

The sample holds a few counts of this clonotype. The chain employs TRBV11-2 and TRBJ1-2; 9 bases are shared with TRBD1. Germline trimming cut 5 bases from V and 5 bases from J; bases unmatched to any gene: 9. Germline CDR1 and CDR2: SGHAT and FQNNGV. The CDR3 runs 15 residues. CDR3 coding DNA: TGTGCCAGCAGCACGCACAGGGGGCAAGGGTATGGCTACACCTTC. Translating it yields CASSTHRGQGYGYTF.

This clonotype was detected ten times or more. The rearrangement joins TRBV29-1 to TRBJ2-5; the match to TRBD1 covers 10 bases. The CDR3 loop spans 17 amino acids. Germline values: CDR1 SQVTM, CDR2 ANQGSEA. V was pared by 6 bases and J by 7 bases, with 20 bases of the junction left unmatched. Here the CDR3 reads CSVGRLGQGPLEGTQYF. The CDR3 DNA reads TGCAGCGTCGGCCGGTTGGGACAGGGGCCCTTGGAGGGGACCCAGTACTTC.

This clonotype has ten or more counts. DNA of the CDR3: TGCGCCAGCAGCCCGGGACAAACCCAAGAGACCCAGTACTTC. Protein product: CASSPGQTQETQYF. This chain links TRBV5-1 with TRBJ2-5; maybe TRBD1 (6 bases). The V gene's germline CDR1 is SGHRS and CDR2 YFSETQ. V lost 4 bases and J lost 1, with 11 bases in between. CDR3 length equals 14 residues.